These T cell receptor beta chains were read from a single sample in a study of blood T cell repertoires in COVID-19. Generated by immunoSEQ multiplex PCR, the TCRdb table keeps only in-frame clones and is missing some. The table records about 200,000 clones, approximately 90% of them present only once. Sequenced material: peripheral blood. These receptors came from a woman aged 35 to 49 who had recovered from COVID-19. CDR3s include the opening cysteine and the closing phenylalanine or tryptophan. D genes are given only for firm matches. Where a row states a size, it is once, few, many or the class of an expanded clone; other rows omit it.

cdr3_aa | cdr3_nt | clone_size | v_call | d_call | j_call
CASSIRGITLAKNIQYF | TGTGCCAGTAGTATAAGGGGTATAACACTAGCCAAAAACATTCAGTACTTC | . | TRBV19 | . | TRBJ2-4
CASSIGTFDEKLFF | TGTGCCAGCAGCATCGGGACATTCGATGAAAAACTGTTTTTT | . | TRBV5-4 | . | TRBJ1-4
CAPFSEGPEDTQYF | TGTGCCCCATTCTCGGAGGGCCCGGAGGATACGCAGTATTTT | . | TRBV5-5 | . | TRBJ2-3
CASSDTTQGDQPQHF | TGTGCCAGCAGCGATACAACACAGGGAGATCAGCCCCAGCATTTT | many | TRBV7-9 | . | TRBJ1-5
CASSQGADSPLHF | TGTGCCAGCAGCCAGGGGGCGGACTCACCCCTCCACTTT | . | TRBV9 | TRBD1 | TRBJ1-6
CASSDFCGVGSYEQYF | TGCGCCAGCAGTGACTTCTGTGGGGTAGGGAGCTACGAGCAGTACTTC | . | TRBV10-1 | . | TRBJ2-7
CASSLMGNTDTQYF | TGTGCCAGCAGCTTAATGGGCAACACAGATACGCAGTATTTT | . | TRBV7-9 | . | TRBJ2-3
CASSEAEGTGYTF | TGTGCCAGCAGTGAAGCAGAGGGTACTGGCTACACCTTC | . | TRBV2 | . | TRBJ1-2
CASSRYGYTF | TGTGCCAGCAGCCGCTATGGCTACACCTTC | . | TRBV28 | . | TRBJ1-2
CASEKGSGWDSPLHF | TGTGCCAGCGAGAAGGGTAGCGGTTGGGATTCACCCCTCCACTTT | . | TRBV6-5 | . | TRBJ1-6
CSASGTSGGRYYEQYF | TGCAGTGCTAGTGGGACTAGCGGAGGCCGTTACTACGAGCAGTACTTC | once | TRBV20-1 | TRBD2 | TRBJ2-7
CASRRQGGNEQYF | TGTGCCAGCAGAAGACAGGGTGGGAACGAGCAGTACTTC | few | TRBV2 | TRBD1 | TRBJ2-7
CASSRDRQLNTGELFF | TGTGCCAGCAGCCGCGACAGGCAGTTGAACACCGGGGAGCTGTTTTTT | . | TRBV4-2 | . | TRBJ2-2
CASSNPGGLLETQYF | TGTGCCAGTAGTAACCCCGGGGGGCTGTTGGAGACCCAGTACTTC | . | TRBV19 | . | TRBJ2-5
CASSVGWGENYPYEQYF | TGTGCCAGCAGCGTAGGCTGGGGAGAGAACTACCCCTACGAGCAGTACTTC | many | TRBV9 | . | TRBJ2-7
CASSSQTVQETQYF | TGTGCCAGCAGCTCACAGACAGTTCAAGAGACCCAGTACTTC | . | TRBV13 | . | TRBJ2-5
CASSLGQTNEKLFF | TGTGCCAGCAGCTTGGGCCAGACAAATGAAAAACTGTTTTTT | . | TRBV11-1 | . | TRBJ1-4
CASSQYIGVAGEDEQFF | TGTGCCAGCAGCCAATACATCGGGGTAGCGGGAGAGGATGAGCAGTTCTTC | . | TRBV7-2 | TRBD2 | TRBJ2-1
CSLSLNTEAFF | TGCAGCCTTAGTTTGAACACTGAAGCTTTCTTT | . | TRBV20-1 | . | TRBJ1-1
CASSVGHSYTF | TGTGCCAGCAGCGTAGGACATAGCTACACCTTC | . | TRBV9 | . | TRBJ1-2
CGSQGQANTEAFF | TGTGGCTCGCAGGGACAGGCGAACACTGAAGCTTTCTTT | . | TRBV7-2 | TRBD1 | TRBJ1-1
CASTAGQGGGLGDEQYF | TGTGCCAGTACCGCCGGACAGGGGGGAGGCTTAGGAGATGAGCAGTACTTC | . | TRBV19 | TRBD1 | TRBJ2-7
CASSLRDNEQYF | TGCGCCAGCAGCTTGAGGGACAACGAGCAGTACTTC | . | TRBV5-1 | . | TRBJ2-7
CASSLLAEFTDTQYF | TGTGCCAGCAGCTTACTAGCGGAATTCACAGATACGCAGTATTTT | . | TRBV14 | TRBD2 | TRBJ2-3